The present T cell receptor beta chain was sequenced within a study of T-cell reconstitution after alpha-beta-depleted transplantation in children. Unique molecular identifiers were used in preparing the TCRbeta library. TCRdb recomputed calls from the PCR reads with MiXCR, one row per CDR3 protein. The sample has a few hundred thousand distinct CDR3 sequences; roughly a tenth are singletons. CDR3 length: 16 amino acids. Germline V gene data show CDR1 as LGHNA and CDR2 as YNFKEQ. Trimming cost V 2 bases and J 3 bases; bases outside gene matches: 4. This receptor was taken from a human donor who donated a stem cell graft to a child with SCID. Source: PBMCs from the stem cell graft donor, taken from the stem cell graft. The chain recombines TRBV4-2 with TRBJ2-3, with TRBD1 identical over 11 bases. This chain's CDR3 is CASSQWTGGGTDTQYF. CDR3 DNA sequence: TGTGCCAGCAGCCAATGGACAGGGGGCGGGACAGATACGCAGTATTTT.